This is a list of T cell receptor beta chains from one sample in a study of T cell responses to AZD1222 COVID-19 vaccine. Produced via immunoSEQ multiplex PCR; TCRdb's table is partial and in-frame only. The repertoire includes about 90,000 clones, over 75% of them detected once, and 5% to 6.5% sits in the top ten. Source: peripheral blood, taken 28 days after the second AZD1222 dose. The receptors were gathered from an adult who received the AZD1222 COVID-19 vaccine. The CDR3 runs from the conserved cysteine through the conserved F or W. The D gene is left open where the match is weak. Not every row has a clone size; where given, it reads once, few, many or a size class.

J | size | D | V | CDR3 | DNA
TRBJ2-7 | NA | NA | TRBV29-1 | CSVHSTGTEQYF | TGCAGCGTACATTCGACAGGAACCGAGCAGTACTTC
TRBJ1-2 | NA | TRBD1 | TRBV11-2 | CASSFRQGEGYTF | TGTGCCAGCAGTTTCAGACAGGGTGAAGGCTACACCTTC
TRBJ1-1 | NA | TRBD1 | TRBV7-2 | CASSLLGQGGTEAFF | TGTGCCAGCAGCTTACTCGGACAGGGAGGAACTGAAGCTTTCTTT
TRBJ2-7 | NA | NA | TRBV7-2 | CASSLTRATYEQYF | TGTGCCAGCAGCTTAACGCGAGCCACCTACGAGCAGTACTTC
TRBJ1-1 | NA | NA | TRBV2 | CASSEIWAATLNTEAFF | TGTGCCAGCAGTGAAATATGGGCAGCCACCTTGAACACTGAAGCTTTCTTT
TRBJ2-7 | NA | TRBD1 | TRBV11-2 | CASRAWEGGLYEQYF | TGTGCCAGCAGAGCGTGGGAAGGGGGCTTATACGAGCAGTACTTC
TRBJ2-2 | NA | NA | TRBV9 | CASSATGTGELFF | TGTGCCAGCAGCGCCACCGGCACCGGGGAGCTGTTTTTT
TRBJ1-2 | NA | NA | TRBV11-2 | CASSLFPGIYGYTF | TGTGCCAGCAGCTTGTTCCCGGGGATCTATGGCTACACCTTC
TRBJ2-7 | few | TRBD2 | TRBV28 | CASSPTSGDYYEQYF | TGTGCCAGCAGCCCGACTAGCGGGGATTACTACGAGCAGTACTTC
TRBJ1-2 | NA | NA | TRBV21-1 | CASSWFRRNYGYTF | TGTGCCAGCAGTTGGTTCCGCAGAAACTATGGCTACACCTTC
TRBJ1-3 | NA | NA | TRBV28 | CASKTYSGNTIYF | TGTGCCAGCAAGACCTACTCTGGAAACACCATATATTTT
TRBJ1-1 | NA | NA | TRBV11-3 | CASSASWNTEAFF | TGTGCCAGCAGCGCTAGCTGGAACACTGAAGCTTTCTTT
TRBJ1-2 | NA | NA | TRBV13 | CASSLGGAPGGYTF | TGTGCCAGCAGCTTAGGGGGGGCCCCTGGTGGCTACACCTTC
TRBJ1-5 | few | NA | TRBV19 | CASSTFQGFGNQPQHF | TGTGCCAGTAGTACCTTTCAGGGGTTTGGCAATCAGCCCCAGCATTTT
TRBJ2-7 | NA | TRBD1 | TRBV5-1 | CASSSPGGEQYF | TGCGCCAGCAGCTCCCCAGGGGGCGAGCAGTACTTC
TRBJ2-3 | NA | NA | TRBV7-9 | CASSAPTNRVTDTQYF | TGTGCCAGCAGCGCCCCAACCAATAGAGTAACGGATACGCAGTATTTT
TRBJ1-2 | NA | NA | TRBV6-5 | CASIPGPTYGYTF | TGTGCCAGCATTCCCGGGCCGACCTATGGCTACACCTTC
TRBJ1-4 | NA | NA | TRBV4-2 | CASSQVREVEKLFF | TGTGCCAGCAGCCAAGTCAGGGAAGTTGAAAAACTGTTTTTT
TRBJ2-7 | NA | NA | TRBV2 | CASILDRDTSYEQYF | TGTGCCAGCATCCTCGACCGGGACACCTCCTACGAGCAGTACTTC
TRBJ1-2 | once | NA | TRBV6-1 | CASSEGDSFYGYTF | TGTGCCAGCAGTGAAGGGGACTCCTTCTATGGCTACACCTTC
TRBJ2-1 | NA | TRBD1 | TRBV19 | CASSNRGPGHNEQFF | TGTGCCAGTAGTAACAGGGGGCCGGGACACAATGAGCAGTTCTTC
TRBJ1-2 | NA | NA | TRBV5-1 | CASSLQGGDGYTF | TGCGCCAGCAGCCTACAGGGTGGGGATGGCTACACCTTC
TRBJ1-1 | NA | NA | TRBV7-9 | CASSPRGANTEAFF | TGTGCCAGCAGCCCCCGGGGGGCGAACACTGAAGCTTTCTTT
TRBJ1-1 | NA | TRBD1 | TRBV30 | CAWSPTGGPNTEAFF | TGTGCCTGGAGTCCGACAGGGGGACCGAACACTGAAGCTTTCTTT
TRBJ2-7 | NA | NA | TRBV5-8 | CASSGGPYKHEQYF | TGTGCCAGCAGCGGCGGGCCTTACAAACACGAGCAGTACTTC
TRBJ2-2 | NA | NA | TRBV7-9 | CASSLGSYTGELFF | TGTGCCAGCAGCTTGGGTTCATACACCGGGGAGCTGTTTTTT
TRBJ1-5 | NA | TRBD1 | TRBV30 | CAWSHRGDQPQHF | TGTGCCTGGAGTCACAGGGGCGATCAGCCCCAGCATTTT
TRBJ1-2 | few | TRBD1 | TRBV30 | CAWSLGQPYGYTF | TGTGCCTGGAGTCTGGGACAGCCCTATGGCTACACCTTC